This TCR beta chain was obtained from a study of blood T cells in healthy people across ages. Whole-study context: Capture by template switching was about one barcoded beta molecule per two T cells. The study, taken as a whole, reports: Roughly linear declines in TCR beta diversity per million T cells occurred with age.

As regards this clonotype: Its antigen remains unknown.

The CDR3 spans 13 residues. Germline V lookup: CDR1 SGHVS, CDR2 FQNEAQ. Trimming pared 5 bases from V and 5 bases from J, leaving 10 bases between. Next came a second PCR, run for about 6 to 11 cycles, which used a sample-barcoded 5' primer along with a J-beta primer mix. TCRdb re-called the 5' RACE reads with MiXCR, one entry per CDR3 protein. The repertoire holds approximately 900,000 distinct CDR3 sequences, with 25% to 30% as singletons. The same data also contributed to another study, on T cells of mothers and their children. That investigation notes: Slightly higher but non-significant overlap marked related mother-child pairs versus unrelated pairs.

The sample taken for sequencing was blood. The receptor's source is a woman in her thirties or forties in good health. The chain couples TRBV7-8 to TRBJ1-5, with D unclear. CDR3 nucleotides: TGTGCCAGCAGCCCACGGTGGGATCAGCCCCAGCATTTT. This gives the protein CASSPRWDQPQHF. The full variable domain, completed using reference TRBV7-8 and TRBJ1-5, is GAGVSQSPRYKVAKRGQDVALRCDPISGHVSLFWYQQALGQGPEFLTYFQNEAQLDKSGLPSDRFFAERPEGSVSTLKIQRTQQEDSAVYLCASSPRWDQPQHFGDGTRLSIL.